The 4 T cell receptor beta chains below all came from one sample that was sequenced in a study of response to subunit inactivated influenza vaccine. TCRdb ran MiXCR on the RT-PCR reads and lists one entry per CDR3 protein. The sample has fewer than 250,000 distinct CDR3 sequences; 14% are singletons. The sequencing used CD8+ T cells sorted from PBMCs, collected around 5 days after vaccination. Receptor source: a man aged 45-65 years who received an inactivated influenza vaccine.

The table lists this clonotype with a few counts. The rearrangement joins TRBV10-3 to TRBJ2-4; D is unresolved. Germline V gene sequence: CDR1 ENHRY, CDR2 SYGVKD. The V end lost 8 bases, the J end lost 0 bases, and 20 bases lay between the germline ends. The CDR3 contains 17 residues. The CDR3 nucleotides read TGTGCCATCTCCCAGTTCGACCCCATTCTAGCCAAAAACATTCAGTACTTC. Its translation: CAISQFDPILAKNIQYF.

In this sample, this clonotype turned up a few times. The rearrangement uses TRBV13 and TRBJ2-1; TRBD1 is a possible D gene (6 bases). Germline CDR1 reads PRHDT; CDR2 reads FYEKMQ (reference sequence). Between the trimmed V and J ends, which lost 5 bases and 5 bases, there was a span of 16 bases. The length of the CDR3 is 15 residues. The CDR3: CASSPTDGQHNEQFF. Here the CDR3 DNA reads TGTGCCAGCAGCCCTACCGACGGACAGCACAATGAGCAGTTCTTC.

This clonotype was observed a few times. V gene TRBV19 combines with J gene TRBJ2-2, with D perhaps matching TRBD1 (7 bases). Per the germline V gene, CDR1 is LNHDA and CDR2 is SQIVND (reference sequence). The CDR3 contains 16 residues. Trimming cost V 6 bases and J 7 bases, with 21 bases left between them. The CDR3 here is CASSPAGGTPNGELFF. In nucleotides, the CDR3 is TGTGCCAGTAGCCCAGCAGGGGGGACACCTAACGGGGAGCTGTTTTTT.

This clonotype was observed a handful of times. This chain connects TRBV7-8 to TRBJ2-7; D possibly uses TRBD1 or TRBD2 (5 bases each). The V end was cut by 5 bases, the J end by 7 bases, with 21 bases between. CDR1 is SGHVS, CDR2 FQNEAQ, per germline. The CDR3 contains 15 residues. CDR3: CASSEGRQGLYEQYF. CDR3 DNA: TGTGCCAGCAGCGAGGGACGGCAGGGATTGTATGAGCAGTACTTC.